The text below deals with one T cell receptor (beta chain). Antigen unknown. The data derive from a study of follicular helper T cells after annual influenza vaccination. Data came from immunoSEQ multiplex PCR; TCRdb stores just in-frame clones and leaves some out. This table has about 5,000 clones, 75% to 85% appearing once. Study-wide findings and caveats: Only roughly 9-21% of analyzed cells yielded productive TCRB sequences.

As to time point: 2015-2016 season, 7 days after influenza vaccination. Adults received seasonal inactivated influenza vaccine, with sorted blood CD4 subsets sequenced before and after. The germline gives CDR1 MNHNS, CDR2 SASEGT. CDR3 length equals 13 residues. V shed 8 bases and J shed 4 bases, with 14 bases lying between them. This specimen was CXCR5+ CD38- circulating T follicular helper cells from blood, taken 7 days after influenza vaccination. Subset here: circulating Tfh, non-naive CD4+CXCR5+PD-1+ (ICOS+CD38+ or ICOS-CD38-). The sequence was collected from an adult who received the influenza vaccine. This chain links TRBV6-1 with TRBJ1-1, with D uncertain. The CDR3 region has the DNA TGTGCCAGCTTAAAATACCAGGCCACTGAAGCTTTCTTT. This translates into CASLKYQATEAFF.